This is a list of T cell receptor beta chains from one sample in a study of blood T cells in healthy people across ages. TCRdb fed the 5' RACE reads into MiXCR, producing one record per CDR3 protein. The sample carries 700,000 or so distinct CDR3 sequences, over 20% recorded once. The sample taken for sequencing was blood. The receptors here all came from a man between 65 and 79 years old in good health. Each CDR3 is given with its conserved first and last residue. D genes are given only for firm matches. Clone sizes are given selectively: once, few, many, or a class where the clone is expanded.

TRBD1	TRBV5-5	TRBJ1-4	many	TGTGCCAGCAGCCGGACAGGGGAGGAGGAAAAACTGTTTTTT	CASSRTGEEEKLFF
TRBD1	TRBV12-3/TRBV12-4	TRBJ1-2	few	TGTGCCAGCAGTGACTCGGGACAGGGGTTCGGCTACACCTTC	CASSDSGQGFGYTF
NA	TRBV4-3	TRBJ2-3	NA	TGCGCCAGCAGCCAAGATTACGGGAGTGACACAGATACGCAGTATTTT	CASSQDYGSDTDTQYF
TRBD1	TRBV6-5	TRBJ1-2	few	TGTGCCAGCAGGGAACAGGGGGTTGATGGCTACACCTTC	CASREQGVDGYTF
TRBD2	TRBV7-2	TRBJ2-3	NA	TGTGCCAGCAGCTCGCTCCTAGCGGGAGGGCCCACAGATACGCAGTATTTT	CASSSLLAGGPTDTQYF
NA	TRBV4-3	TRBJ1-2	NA	TGCGCCAGCAGCCAAGAAGCCCTCGACAGCCACTATGGCTACACCTTC	CASSQEALDSHYGYTF
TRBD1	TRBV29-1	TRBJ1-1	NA	TGCAGCTCTTCCGGACAGGGTGTGACTGAAGCTTTCTTT	CSSSGQGVTEAFF
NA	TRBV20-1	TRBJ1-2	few	TGCAGCGAACACGCAGGCTCTAACTATGGCTACACCTTC	CSEHAGSNYGYTF
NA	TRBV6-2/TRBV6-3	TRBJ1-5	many	TGTGCCAGCAGCCTCAGGGATAATCAGCCCCAGCATTTT	CASSLRDNQPQHF
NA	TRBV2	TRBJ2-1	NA	TGTGCCAGCGTAGAACTCTCCCACAATGAGCAGTTCTTC	CASVELSHNEQFF
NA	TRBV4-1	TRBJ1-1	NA	TGCGCCAGCAGCCAAGATCTGGGGGGAGGGAGGGCTGAAGCTTTCTTT	CASSQDLGGGRAEAFF
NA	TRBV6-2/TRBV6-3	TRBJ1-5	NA	TGTGCCAGCAGACTAGGGGTTCAGCCCCAGCATTTT	CASRLGVQPQHF
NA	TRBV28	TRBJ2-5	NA	TGTGCCAGCAGTTCCCCCAGGACCTCCCGGGAGACCCAGTACTTC	CASSSPRTSRETQYF
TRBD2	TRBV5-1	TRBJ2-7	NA	TGCGCCAGCAGCTTATCTAGCGGGGGGGCCCTCCTCTCCTACGAGCAGTACTTC	CASSLSSGGALLSYEQYF
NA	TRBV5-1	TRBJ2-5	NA	TGCGCCAGCAGCTTGGCCGGCTGGGGAAGTCAAGAGACCCAGTACTTC	CASSLAGWGSQETQYF
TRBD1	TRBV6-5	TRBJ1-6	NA	TGTGCCAGCAGTTACTCGAGGGGGCCAGGCTCACCCCTCCACTTT	CASSYSRGPGSPLHF
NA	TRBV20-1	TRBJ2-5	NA	TGCAGTGCTAGAGTCGGACTGGGGGTAGGGACCCAGTACTTC	CSARVGLGVGTQYF
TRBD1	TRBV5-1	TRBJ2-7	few	TGCGCCAGCAGCCCCCAATCGGTCGGGACAGTCTACGAGCAGTACTTC	CASSPQSVGTVYEQYF
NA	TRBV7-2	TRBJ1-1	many	TGTGCCAGCAGCGACCAGGGTAAGACTGAAGCTTTCTTT	CASSDQGKTEAFF
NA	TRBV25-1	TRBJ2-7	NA	TGTGCCAGCAGTCAGAGAACAGTGCAGTACTTC	CASSQRTVQYF
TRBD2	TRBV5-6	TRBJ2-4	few	TGTGCCAGCAGCTTGGCCTGGACTAGCGGGGGGGCCAGTGCCAAAAACATTCAGTACTTC	CASSLAWTSGGASAKNIQYF
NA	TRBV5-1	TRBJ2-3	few	TGCGCCAGCAGCCTCACTAGCAGGGGAGATACGCAGTATTTT	CASSLTSRGDTQYF
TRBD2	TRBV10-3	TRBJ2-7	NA	TGTGCCATCAGTGAATCTGGGACTAGCGGGGGGCACGAGCAGTACTTC	CAISESGTSGGHEQYF
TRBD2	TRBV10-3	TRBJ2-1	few	TGTGCCATCACTGGCGGGGGGTCCTACAATGAGCAGTTCTTC	CAITGGGSYNEQFF
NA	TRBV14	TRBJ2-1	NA	TGTGCCAGCAGCCAAGATCGGTTCTCCCACAATGAGCAGTTCTTC	CASSQDRFSHNEQFF
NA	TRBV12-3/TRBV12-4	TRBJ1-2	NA	TGTGCCAGCAGTTTAAGCAGGAATGGCTACACCTTC	CASSLSRNGYTF
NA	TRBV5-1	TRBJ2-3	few	TGCGCCAGCAGCTCCGGGGTGGGGCCCGGGAGCACAGATACGCAGTATTTT	CASSSGVGPGSTDTQYF
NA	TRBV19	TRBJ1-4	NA	TGTGCCAGTAGTGGACAGAATGAAAAACTGTTTTTT	CASSGQNEKLFF
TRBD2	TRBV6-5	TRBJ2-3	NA	TGTGCCAGCAGTTACCTCTATAGCGGGGGCCAGAGGGATACGCAGTATTTT	CASSYLYSGGQRDTQYF
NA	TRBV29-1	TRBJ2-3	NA	TGCAGCGTTGATGAGTTCGACACAGATACGCAGTATTTT	CSVDEFDTDTQYF
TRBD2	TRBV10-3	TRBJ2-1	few	TGTGCCATCAGTGAGTCAGGACTAGCGGCTAACAATGAGCAGTTCTTC	CAISESGLAANNEQFF
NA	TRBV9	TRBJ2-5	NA	TGTGCCAGCAGCGTAGCCGTTAGCCCAGAGACCCAGTACTTC	CASSVAVSPETQYF
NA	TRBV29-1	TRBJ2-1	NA	TGCAGCGTTGATCGCTCCGGGGGCTACAATGAACAGTTCTTC	CSVDRSGGYNEQFF
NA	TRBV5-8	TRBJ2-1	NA	TGTGCCAGCAGTTTTTCTGTCTCCTACAATGAGCAGTTCTTC	CASSFSVSYNEQFF
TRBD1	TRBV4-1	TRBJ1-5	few	TGCGCCAGCAGCCAAGAGAGGACAGGCTTTAGGCAGCCCCAGCATTTT	CASSQERTGFRQPQHF
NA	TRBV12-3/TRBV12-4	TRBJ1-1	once	TGTGCCAGCAGTTTCGGGCTCCACACTGAAGCTTTCTTT	CASSFGLHTEAFF
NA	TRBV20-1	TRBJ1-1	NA	TGCAGTGCTAGAGATAAATCCGAAGCTTTCTTT	CSARDKSEAFF
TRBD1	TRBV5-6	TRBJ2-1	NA	TGTGCCAGCAGCCGCAGGGGGAGTGGATACAATGAGCAGTTCTTC	CASSRRGSGYNEQFF
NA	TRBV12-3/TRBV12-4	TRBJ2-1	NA	TGTGCCAGCGCTACGGGGGAGATCAATGAGCAGTTCTTC	CASATGEINEQFF
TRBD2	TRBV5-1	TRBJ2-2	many	TGCGCCAGCAGCTTACTAGCGGGGGCCAACACCGGGGAGCTGTTTTTT	CASSLLAGANTGELFF
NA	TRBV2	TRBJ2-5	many	TGTGCCAGCAGTGTTACAGGGGAGACCCAGTACTTC	CASSVTGETQYF